The sequence of this T cell receptor (beta chain) was determined in a study of T cells in Graves' hyperthyroidism and ophthalmopathy (dated by TCRdb to between 2017 and 2020). Background for the entire study: A discovery cohort of roughly 100 patients, roughly 45 with Graves' ophthalmopathy and roughly 59 with stable Graves' hyperthyroidism, was used to find distinguishing TCR V-J signatures. An independent validation cohort of around 19 hyperthyroidism patients and more than 15 patients who later progressed to ophthalmopathy tested prospective prediction of ophthalmopathy. After blood sampling, hyperthyroidism patients were treated with methimazole at a starting dose of 30 mg daily, and ophthalmopathy patients were treated with high-dose intravenous methylprednisolone. In addition, the study compared T-cell repertoires in thyroid tissue and in blood from 6 or 7 Graves' hyperthyroidism patients. TCR Vbeta CDR3 sequencing of 135 peripheral blood samples (under 45 ophthalmopathy, under 80 hyperthyroidism and approximately 17 progressor patients) is reported in the paper. The approximately 95 discovery patients were divided at random into training and test sets in a 7:3 ratio. The research as a whole found: During validation, the model predicted progression to ophthalmopathy a median of about 6.3 months ahead of onset, with almost 71% sensitivity and roughly 75% specificity. A 13 V-J signature model separated ophthalmopathy from stable hyperthyroidism, with around 88% sensitivity and roughly 82% specificity in cross-validation and 80%/75% in testing. Blood samples also contained most of the expanded thyroid clonotypes (frequency above 0.001), which suggests that blood repertoires may reflect thyroid immune responses. No statistical method was used to set the sample size in advance, and investigators knew the group allocation.

V is clipped by 2 bases and J by 0 bases, and the sequence between their germline boundaries is 17 bases long. Including the terminal cysteine and phenylalanine, the CDR3 comprises 19 residues. Only the CDR3 portion is preserved as DNA: 57 bases, with reading frame beginning at the first base. From the germline V gene, CDR1 is MGHRA and CDR2 is YSYEKL. Amplification of TCR beta CDR3 regions was carried out from RNA transcripts. The first round of RT-PCR for the TCR CDR3 was performed with the HTBI primer set and the Qiagen OneStep RT-PCR kit. The libraries were constructed in a second round of multiplex PCR and then size-selected and purified. Paired-end sequencing of the libraries was performed with 100 bp reads on an Illumina HiSeq2000. As for the original processing: SOAPnuke was used to process the raw data, removing reads that contained adapters or uncalled bases, had a mean Phred below 15, or lacked an exact match to the constant primer or identifier. High-quality paired reads were merged using COPE v1.2.5, and each unique nucleotide sequence was defined as a clonotype. MiTCR v1.1 was used to align clonotypes to the IMGT TRBV, TRBD and TRBJ reference segments. Analysis was restricted to V-J combinations with a frequency above 0.0001, which covered roughly 99% of repertoires. The TCS score was defined as F50 (clonal expansion) divided by E x V (chaos), with BLOSUM62-based TCRdist calculated between CDR3 peptides within each V-J. Welch's t-statistics and random forest reduced roughly 540 V-J features to 13, which were used in a naive Bayes classifier (R e1071). The similarity between thyroid and blood repertoires was quantified using the Morisita-Horn index. Using fastp at Q25 and MiXCR, TCRdb reprocessed the public reads and kept productive beta chains. Rows merge per CDR3 protein into single entries with the most common DNA and genes. These V and J calls rely on TCRdb rather than the paper's analysis. Counted in this sample were 550,000 to 600,000 distinct CDR3 sequences; approximately 44% of them appeared once. The top ten hold 15% to 20% of the sample.

With respect to this clonotype: Its target antigen remains unknown. No much larger clonotype is one base removed from it; base qualities were not supplied.

The study excluded patients with uncontrolled infections, other autoimmune diseases, pregnancy or lactation. Diagnoses were established on the basis of clinical symptoms, serum thyroxine and TRAb, thyroid ultrasound, and orbital computed tomography. Total RNA was extracted using Trizol reagent, and RNA quality was assessed on an Agilent 2100 Bioanalyzer. Sequencing was performed on peripheral blood or thyroid tissue (not recorded which). The sequence is built from TRBV4-1 and TRBJ2-6, with the D gene too uncertain to name. The sequence was collected from an adult woman with Graves' disease, either hyperthyroidism or ophthalmopathy (not recorded which). Here is the DNA: TGCGCCAGCAGCCAAAGAGCCGTCGCCGTTACCTCTGGGGCCAACGTCCTGACTTTC. This is translated as CASSQRAVAVTSGANVLTF.